What follows describes a single TCR beta chain. These data belong to a study of blood T cell repertoires in COVID-19. Germline values: CDR1 SGHRS, CDR2 YFSETQ. The CDR3 loop spans 13 amino acids. Trimming took 3 bases from V and 3 from J, leaving 9 bases between them. Source study methods: Amplified reference gene primers provided the basis for estimating nucleated cell counts. The table came from immunoSEQ multiplex PCR; TCRdb's copy has only in-frame clones and leaves some out. V and J calls and clone size are as listed in that table; D and trimming were resolved from the DNA. The data contain about 94,000 clones, around 82% of them seen just once; the ten biggest clones take up roughly 6.3%.

Sequencing was done on a sample of peripheral blood. This receptor was identified in a man aged 55 to 70 with acute or convalescent COVID-19. The chain is built from TRBV5-1 and TRBJ1-1; tentatively, D is TRBD1 (5 bases). DNA for the CDR3: TGCGCCAGCAGCTGGGGAGGGGACACTGAAGCTTTCTTT. Translating it yields CASSWGGDTEAFF.